This is a list of T cell receptor beta chains from one sample in a study of blood T cell repertoires in COVID-19. Produced via immunoSEQ multiplex PCR; TCRdb's table is partial and in-frame only. Among around 70,000 clones listed, over 75% were seen once. Input material: peripheral blood. The receptors come from a woman aged 18-30 years with acute or convalescent COVID-19. Each CDR3 is given with its conserved first and last residue. A D gene is named only where the DNA matches it firmly. Only some rows state a clone size, as once, few, many or a class for expanded clones.

.	.	TRBV12-3/TRBV12-4	TRBJ2-1	CASSFSTYNEQFF	TGTGCCAGCAGTTTTTCCACCTACAATGAGCAGTTCTTC
.	.	TRBV27	TRBJ2-2	CASSRWGRSGELFF	TGTGCCAGCAGCCGTTGGGGGCGAAGCGGGGAGCTGTTTTTT
.	TRBD1	TRBV7-2	TRBJ2-4	CASSFPGQGVNIQYF	TGTGCCAGCAGCTTTCCGGGACAGGGGGTAAACATTCAGTACTTC
.	.	TRBV11-2	TRBJ1-2	CASSLEFGGGGYTF	TGTGCCAGCAGCTTAGAGTTCGGAGGCGGAGGCTACACCTTC
.	TRBD2	TRBV25-1	TRBJ2-5	CASSDPRRGGRETQYF	TGTGCCAGCAGTGACCCAAGGAGGGGCGGGAGAGAGACCCAGTACTTC
.	.	TRBV28	TRBJ2-7	CASSPMDRGTYEQYF	TGTGCCAGCAGTCCAATGGACCGGGGGACCTACGAGCAGTACTTC
.	TRBD1	TRBV5-5	TRBJ2-7	CASSFLTGAWDPDSYEQYF	TGTGCCAGCAGCTTCTTAACAGGGGCGTGGGACCCAGACTCCTACGAGCAGTACTTC
.	TRBD1	TRBV7-9	TRBJ1-1	CASSPGTAMNTEAFF	TGTGCCAGCAGCCCGGGGACAGCTATGAACACTGAAGCTTTCTTT
.	.	TRBV2	TRBJ2-7	CASSGYRAGEQYF	TGTGCCAGCAGTGGGTACAGGGCGGGTGAGCAGTACTTC
.	.	TRBV5-1	TRBJ1-6	CASSIGDPGRDSPLHF	TGCGCCAGCAGCATCGGTGATCCCGGTCGGGATTCACCCCTCCACTTT
.	.	TRBV30	TRBJ2-7	CAWSWGGDSYEQYF	TGTGCCTGGAGTTGGGGCGGTGACTCCTACGAGCAGTACTTC
.	.	TRBV29-1	TRBJ1-1	CSAEERGTEAFF	TGCAGCGCCGAGGAGCGGGGCACTGAAGCTTTCTTT
.	.	TRBV3-1/TRBV3-2	TRBJ2-1	CASSQEASSYNEQFF	TGTGCCAGCAGCCAAGAGGCTTCTAGCTACAATGAGCAGTTCTTC
.	.	TRBV11-3	TRBJ1-4	CASSYSRELEKLFF	TGTGCCAGCAGCTACAGCCGGGAGCTTGAAAAACTGTTTTTT
.	TRBD1	TRBV2	TRBJ1-2	CASSELWTGIRGYTF	TGTGCCAGCAGTGAATTGTGGACAGGGATTCGCGGCTACACCTTC
.	.	TRBV28	TRBJ1-3	CASSLDGGQFNTIYF	TGTGCCAGCAGTTTAGATGGGGGACAATTCAACACCATATATTTT
once	.	TRBV3-1/TRBV3-2	TRBJ1-2	CASSQAARQVHGYTF	TGTGCCAGCAGCCAAGCAGCCCGACAGGTCCATGGCTACACCTTC
.	TRBD2	TRBV5-1	TRBJ2-1	CASSLAGTSGYNEQFF	TGCGCCAGCAGCTTGGCCGGGACTAGCGGGTACAATGAGCAGTTCTTC
.	TRBD1	TRBV19	TRBJ2-7	CASSGTGKSYEQYF	TGTGCCAGTAGTGGGACAGGGAAATCCTACGAGCAGTACTTC
.	TRBD2	TRBV4-3	TRBJ2-1	CASSQSGNNEQFF	TGCGCCAGCAGCCAAAGCGGGAACAATGAGCAGTTCTTC
.	TRBD1	TRBV5-8	TRBJ1-2	CASSSPGTGMGYGYTF	TGTGCCAGCAGCTCCCCAGGGACAGGGATGGGTTATGGCTACACCTTC
.	TRBD2	TRBV7-6	TRBJ2-1	CASSPGLAAYNEQFF	TGTGCCAGCAGCCCAGGACTAGCGGCCTACAATGAGCAGTTCTTC
.	.	TRBV5-6	TRBJ1-1	CASSSIPRFGTEAFF	TGTGCCAGCAGCTCGATCCCTAGGTTCGGCACTGAAGCTTTCTTT
.	TRBD2	TRBV12-5	TRBJ2-3	CASGLVRIAGSRADTQYF	TGTGCTAGTGGTTTGGTCAGAATAGCGGGATCAAGGGCAGATACGCAGTATTTT
.	TRBD2	TRBV2	TRBJ2-7	CASKRLAGAYEQYF	TGTGCCAGCAAAAGACTAGCGGGGGCCTACGAGCAGTACTTC
.	.	TRBV18	TRBJ1-1	CASSPRIGRVNTEAFF	TGTGCCAGCTCACCACGAATCGGCAGGGTGAACACTGAAGCTTTCTTT
.	.	TRBV18	TRBJ1-2	CASSPRQGINYGYTF	TGTGCCAGCTCACCCCGTCAGGGTATTAACTATGGCTACACCTTC
.	TRBD2	TRBV4-3	TRBJ2-1	CASSQDPRTSGTYNEQFF	TGCGCCAGCAGCCAAGATCCGAGGACTAGCGGTACCTACAATGAGCAGTTCTTC
.	TRBD1	TRBV30	TRBJ2-7	CAWSFGTGYEQYF	TGTGCCTGGAGTTTCGGGACAGGCTACGAGCAGTACTTC
few	.	TRBV7-9	TRBJ1-1	CASSLTGIREAFF	TGTGCCAGCAGCTTAACCGGGATCCGAGAAGCTTTCTTT
.	TRBD2	TRBV7-9	TRBJ2-3	CASSPGLAGATDTQYF	TGTGCCAGCAGCCCAGGACTAGCGGGAGCCACAGATACGCAGTATTTT